One and the same sample provided the 25 T cell receptor beta chains below, sequenced in a study of shared clonotypes between healthy human individuals. Sequencing was performed with immunoSEQ multiplex PCR; in TCRdb, only in-frame clones are kept and a portion is missing. The sample has over a million clones; 98% are singletons. The source material was naive CD4+ T cells sorted from blood. Indicated subset: CD45RA+ positively selected. These receptors were obtained from a man aged 30-40 years in good health.

The chain employs TRBV5-1 and TRBJ2-1; 12 bases line up with TRBD2. Germline assignment: CDR1 SGHRS and CDR2 YFSETQ. With 4 bases clipped from V and 8 bases from J, the junction kept 4 bases outside the gene matches. This CDR3 spans 14 amino acids. The DNA of the CDR3 is TGCGCCAGCAGCCTATCTAGCGGGAGGGATGAGCAGTTCTTC. Protein sequence: CASSLSSGRDEQFF.

V gene TRBV5-6 combines with J gene TRBJ2-3, with a tentative D call TRBD2 (5 bases). This CDR3 has 17 residues. In germline, CDR1 is SGHDT, CDR2 YYEEEE. V dropped 4 bases and J dropped 0 bases, with 18 bases sitting between them. For the CDR3, the DNA is TGTGCCAGCAGCCCACTTCCCAATACGGGGAGCACAGATACGCAGTATTTT. Residues: CASSPLPNTGSTDTQYF.

V and J are TRBV27 and TRBJ2-7, with 7 positions matching TRBD1. Trimming cost V 8 bases and J 3 bases; bases outside gene matches: 28. Germline CDR1 MNHEY, CDR2 SMNVEV (reference sequence). The CDR3 extends over 20 amino acids. CDR3 in amino acids: CASELATDSRDRARNYEQYF. The CDR3 DNA reads as TGTGCCAGCGAATTGGCCACTGATTCCCGTGACAGGGCTCGCAACTACGAGCAGTACTTC.

The rearrangement links TRBV19 to TRBJ2-7; D remains ambiguous. The CDR3 extends over 16 amino acids. Trimming shortened V by 8 bases and J by 1 base, and 21 bases separated the two germline ends. Germline V gene lookup returns CDR1 LNHDA and CDR2 SQIVND (reference sequence). CDR3 coding DNA: TGTGCCAGTGGCCCGCCCTCGGTACTGGGATCCTACGAGCAGTACTTC. It specifies CASGPPSVLGSYEQYF.

The rearrangement uses TRBV5-8 and TRBJ2-2, with 13 bases matching TRBD2. The germline gives CDR1 SGHTS, CDR2 YDEGEE. The CDR3 has 19 amino acids. Germline trimming cut 4 bases from V and 4 bases from J; bases unmatched to any gene: 13. Here the CDR3 reads CASSLRTSGRGRTTGELFF. In DNA, the CDR3 is TGTGCCAGCAGCCTAAGGACTAGCGGGAGAGGGCGGACCACCGGGGAGCTGTTTTTT.

The rearrangement uses TRBV14 and TRBJ2-3; tentatively, D is TRBD1 (5 bases). The V end was cut by 3 bases, the J end by 0 bases, with 16 bases between. The CDR3 is 17 residues long. Per the germline V gene, CDR1 is SGHDN and CDR2 is FVKESK. CDR3 amino acids: CASSQHMGLASTDTQYF. DNA of the CDR3: TGTGCCAGCAGCCAGCACATGGGGCTTGCTAGCACAGATACGCAGTATTTT.

J is TRBJ2-7 and V is TRBV5-6, with D possibly TRBD2 on 5 matching bases. Germline loops: CDR1 SGHDT, CDR2 YYEEEE. The V and J ends lost 5 bases and 3 bases respectively, with 21 bases between them. The CDR3 loop spans 16 amino acids. The CDR3 here is CASRPFGEQGSYEQYF. The DNA of the CDR3 is TGTGCCAGCAGACCCTTTGGCGAGCAAGGGAGCTACGAGCAGTACTTC.

This chain uses TRBV5-1 with TRBJ2-1; D is possibly TRBD2 (6 bases). CDR3 size: 8 residues. Looked up from germline, CDR1 is SGHRS and CDR2 is YFSETQ. With 7 bases removed from V and 16 bases from J, the gap between germline ends came to 9 bases. The CDR3 sequence: CASEGGFF. For the CDR3, the DNA is TGCGCCAGCGAGGGAGGATTCTTC.

The sample holds one count of this clone. CDR3 protein: CASSGTVSGNTIYF. CDR3 DNA sequence: TGTGCCAGCAGCGGTACGGTCTCTGGAAACACCATATATTTT. The V gene is TRBV5-4, the J gene TRBJ1-3, with D unclear. The CDR3 extends over 14 amino acids. Per germline, CDR1 SGHNT and CDR2 YYREEE (reference sequence). The V and J ends lost 4 bases and 0 bases respectively, with 8 bases between them.

The CDR3 DNA reads as TGTGCCAGCAGCGGGTTCAGCGGGAGGGCCGGTGTTTTAGTGGAGACCCAGTACTTC. This codes for CASSGFSGRAGVLVETQYF. The rearrangement uses TRBV7-9 and TRBJ2-5, with 10 bases identical to TRBD2. The CDR3 length is 19 residues. Trimming took 5 bases from V and 5 from J; bases not matched to a gene: 20. From germline, CDR1 is SEHNR and CDR2 FQNEAQ (reference sequence).

This chain joins TRBV6-5 and TRBJ1-1; D gene uncertain. Trimming stripped 6 bases from V and 5 bases from J, with 19 bases between. Germline V gene sequence: CDR1 MNHEY, CDR2 SVGAGI. The CDR3 covers 15 residues. The DNA of the CDR3 is TGTGCCAGCAGGACATTACGGTCGGGAGGTACTGAAGCTTTCTTT. This translates into CASRTLRSGGTEAFF.

The chain is built from TRBV2 and TRBJ2-2; D might be TRBD2 (5 bases). This CDR3 is built from 18 residues. The V end was cut by 4 bases, the J end by 1 base, with 19 bases between. CDR1 is SNHLY and CDR2 is FYNNEI in the germline V gene. CDR3 in amino acids: CASSASGRRLLNTGELFF. The DNA of the CDR3 is TGTGCCAGCAGTGCCAGTGGTCGGAGGTTACTGAACACCGGGGAGCTGTTTTTT.

The V and J genes are TRBV5-4 and TRBJ2-5, with TRBD2 matching over 7 bases. CDR1 SGHNT and CDR2 YYREEE come from the germline V gene (reference sequence). Trimming removed 3 bases from V and 4 bases from J; junction bases left unmatched: 3. This CDR3 has 13 amino acids. The CDR3 DNA reads TGTGCCAGCAGCTGGCCGGGGGGAGAGACCCAGTACTTC. Amino acid sequence: CASSWPGGETQYF.

The rearrangement joins TRBV18 to TRBJ2-7, with D possibly matching TRBD2 (6 bases). This CDR3 is built from 14 residues. CDR1 and CDR2 (germline): KGHSH, LQKENI. V shed 8 bases and J shed 6 bases, with 20 bases lying between them. DNA for the CDR3: TGTGCCAGCGAGGGGACCGGGACTTCAACCGAGCAGTACTTC. Encoded protein: CASEGTGTSTEQYF.

J is TRBJ1-2 and V is TRBV5-4; TRBD1 agrees at 8 bases. Germline CDR1 is SGHNT and CDR2 is YYREEE (reference sequence). The ends lost 1 base at V and 7 bases at J; junction bases unmatched: 3. The length of the CDR3 is 13 residues. The CDR3 coding sequence is TGTGCCAGCAGCTTGCAGGGGGCGGCTGGCTACACCTTC. It specifies CASSLQGAAGYTF.

Note on this clone: The junction departs from germline at one end; a sequencing error may be responsible. The genes are TRBV7-7 and TRBJ1-1; 10 positions match TRBD1. This CDR3 is built from 16 residues. Germline V gives CDR1 SSHAT, CDR2 FNYEAQ (reference sequence). CDR3 nucleotides: TGTGCTAGCAGCCGCCCCGGGACAGGGGTTTTTACTGAAGCTTTCTTT. This sequence encodes CASSRPGTGVFTEAFF. Based on the CDR3 plus reference TRBV7-7 and TRBJ1-1, the full variable domain is GAGVSQSPRYKVTKRGQDVTLRCDPISSHATLYWYQQALGQGPEFLTYFNYEAQPDKSGLPSDRFSAERPEGSISTLTIQRTEQRDSAMYRCASSRPGTGVFTEAFFGQGTRLTVV.

This rearrangement joins TRBV28 to TRBJ2-2, with 7 bases aligning to TRBD1. The germline V gene has CDR1 MDHEN and CDR2 SYDVKM. The CDR3 has 14 amino acids. Losses at the gene ends were 4 bases for V and 7 bases for J; bases not matched to a gene: 6. CDR3 protein: CASSSHTGVGELFF. DNA of the CDR3: TGTGCCAGCAGTTCCCATACAGGGGTCGGGGAGCTGTTTTTT. The full variable domain, completed using reference TRBV28 and TRBJ2-2, is DVKVTQSSRYLVKRTGEKVFLECVQDMDHENMFWYRQDPGLGLRLIYFSYDVKMKEKGDIPEGYSVSREKKERFSLILESASTNQTSMYLCASSSHTGVGELFFGEGSRLTVL.

The chain carries TRBV11-2 and TRBJ2-1, with 8 positions matching TRBD1. V trimming: 0 bases; J trimming: 10 bases; junction bases outside the gene matches: 2. Germline CDR1 and CDR2: SGHAT and FQNNGV. This CDR3 spans 13 amino acids. The CDR3 spells CASSLERQGEQFF. CDR3 bases: TGTGCCAGCAGCTTAGAACGACAGGGGGAGCAGTTCTTC.

The V call is TRBV9, the J call TRBJ2-7; weak D call: TRBD2 (6 bases). This CDR3 region has 15 residues. V lost 4 bases and J lost 7, with 21 bases in between. From germline, CDR1 is SGDLS and CDR2 YYNGEE. For the CDR3, the DNA is TGTGCCAGCAGCCCCGGGACTGCCACTACTTGGGAGCAGTACTTC. Translation gives CASSPGTATTWEQYF.

CDR3 loop: CASSVGDGLQYF. In nucleotides, the CDR3 is TGTGCCAGCAGCGTAGGAGACGGGCTACAGTACTTC. The chain combines TRBV9 with TRBJ2-7; the D is unclear. The length of the CDR3 is 12 residues. Trimming cost V 0 bases and J 10 bases, with 11 bases left between them. The germline V gene has CDR1 SGDLS and CDR2 YYNGEE.

The CDR3 sequence: CASSILGRGNEQFF. CDR3 nucleotide sequence: TGCGCCAGCAGCATCCTAGGGCGGGGTAATGAGCAGTTCTTC. The J gene is TRBJ2-1, the V gene TRBV5-1; possibly TRBD2 for D (6 bases). The CDR3 is 14 amino acids. The V end was cut by 4 bases, the J end by 7 bases, with 15 bases between. The germline gives CDR1 SGHRS, CDR2 YFSETQ.

V gene TRBV13 combines with J gene TRBJ2-7; D may be TRBD1 (5 bases). Trimming shortened V by 5 bases and J by 4 bases, and 15 bases separated the two germline ends. The CDR3 runs to 14 residues. Germline loops: CDR1 PRHDT, CDR2 FYEKMQ (reference sequence). The CDR3 is CASSPRPRAYEQYF. CDR3 bases: TGTGCCAGCAGCCCCCGTCCCAGGGCATACGAGCAGTACTTC. The entire variable domain, with the rest obtained from reference TRBV13 and TRBJ2-7, is as follows: AAGVIQSPRHLIKEKRETATLKCYPIPRHDTVYWYQQGPGQDPQFLISFYEKMQSDKGSIPDRFSAQQFSDYHSELNMSSLELGDSALYFCASSPRPRAYEQYFGPGTRLTVT.

V is TRBV30 and J is TRBJ2-1; TRBD2 matches at 10 bases. The germline CDR1 and CDR2 sequences are GTSNPN and SVGIG (reference sequence). J lost 4 bases, V lost 4 bases, and 7 bases had no gene match. The CDR3 is 15 amino acids. Written as DNA, the CDR3 is TGTGCCTGGACAGAAGCGGGAGGGCCTTACAATGAGCAGTTCTTC. It translates to CAWTEAGGPYNEQFF.

Turning to this clone: The sample has other DNA sequences that encode this CDR3 too. CDR3 DNA sequence: TGTGCCTGGAGTGTACTTGGGGGGGGAGAGACCCAGTACTTC. Its translation is CAWSVLGGGETQYF. J is TRBJ2-5 and V is TRBV30; 7 nucleotides align to TRBD2. The CDR3 runs to 14 residues. Germline V lookup: CDR1 GTSNPN, CDR2 SVGIG (reference sequence). After removal of 0 bases from V and 4 bases from J, the junction contained 5 bases not matched to a gene.

The rearrangement uses TRBV7-9 and TRBJ2-1; TRBD2 might be the D (5 bases). This CDR3 is 15 amino acids long. Germline loops: CDR1 SEHNR, CDR2 FQNEAQ (reference sequence). The V and J ends lost 6 bases and 4 bases respectively, with 16 bases between them. The CDR3 loop reads CASSIDRTEYNEQFF. The CDR3 DNA sequence: TGTGCCAGCAGTATTGATCGGACTGAGTACAATGAGCAGTTCTTC.